Listed here are 27 T cell receptor beta chains from one sample, sequenced in a study of T cells in tuberculosis. Time point given: new active TB diagnosis, blood taken before or within 7 days of starting treatment. Data came from immunoSEQ multiplex PCR; TCRdb stores just in-frame clones and leaves some out. The sample consists of fewer than 40,000 clones, roughly 86% of them appearing once. The specimen comprised PBMCs, sampled at tuberculosis diagnosis. These receptors all come from an adult with tuberculosis.

The chain carries TRBV19 and TRBJ2-4; D may be TRBD1 (6 bases). There are 13 residues in the CDR3. Germline CDR1 reads LNHDA; CDR2 reads SQIVND (reference sequence). V gave up 3 bases and J gave up 6 bases, with 9 bases separating them. CDR3 sequence reads: CASSIVGANIQYF. The CDR3 DNA sequence: TGTGCCAGTAGTATTGTGGGGGCAAACATTCAGTACTTC.

The chain recombines TRBV12-5 with TRBJ2-7; TRBD2 might be the D (5 bases). Trimming took 7 bases from V and 3 from J, leaving 13 bases between them. The CDR3 covers 13 residues. Germline V CDR1 and CDR2: LGHNT, FRNRAP. CDR3 sequence (DNA): TGTGCTAGTGTCCCGGCGGGCCACTACGAGCAGTACTTC. The encoded protein is CASVPAGHYEQYF.

This chain connects TRBV6-1 to TRBJ1-5; no reliable D call. In germline, CDR1 is MNHNS, CDR2 SASEGT. The CDR3 consists of 12 residues. The CDR3 DNA sequence: TGTTCTATCCGGGAGAGCAATCAGCCCCAGCATTTT. This codes for CSIRESNQPQHF.

The V call is TRBV20-1, the J call TRBJ1-2, with unresolved D. Germline V gene lookup returns CDR1 DFQATT and CDR2 SNEGSKA (reference sequence). This CDR3 is 11 amino acids long. V gave up 1 base and J gave up 8 bases, with 8 bases separating them. The CDR3 loop reads CSARGIGGYTF. CDR3 in DNA: TGCAGTGCTAGAGGGATCGGGGGCTACACCTTC.

The gene calls are TRBV11-2 and TRBJ1-2; 7 positions agree with TRBD1. CDR1 and CDR2 from the germline V gene are SGHAT and FQNNGV. Trimming at V came to 5 bases and at J to 8 bases, leaving 8 bases not matched to a gene. This CDR3 region has 13 residues. The CDR3: CASSLPGGRGYTF. The DNA of the CDR3 is TGTGCCAGCAGCCTCCCAGGGGGGCGAGGCTACACCTTC.

This clone was observed a single time. The V call is TRBV5-1, the J call TRBJ1-4, with TRBD1 identical over 9 bases. Germline V lookup: CDR1 SGHRS, CDR2 YFSETQ. The CDR3 is made up of 15 amino acids. V lost 4 bases and J lost 5; bases outside the gene matches: 6. The CDR3: CASSLRTGENEKLFF. Written as DNA, the CDR3 is TGCGCCAGCAGCCTGAGGACAGGGGAAAATGAAAAACTGTTTTTT.

The chain combines TRBV2 with TRBJ2-5, with D hard to call. Per germline, CDR1 SNHLY and CDR2 FYNNEI. The V and J ends lost 4 bases and 3 bases respectively, with 3 bases between them. This CDR3 is 11 amino acids long. The CDR3 sequence: CASSGEETQYF. Here the CDR3 DNA reads TGTGCCAGCAGTGGCGAAGAGACCCAGTACTTC.

This clone is large within its sample. Additional DNA sequences in this sample encode the identical CDR3. The chain joins TRBV2 to TRBJ2-7; D is undetermined. Germline values: CDR1 SNHLY, CDR2 FYNNEI. The CDR3 runs 13 residues. The V gene lost 4 bases and the J gene lost 6 bases, with 13 bases spanning the gap. The CDR3 region has the DNA TGTGCCAGCAGTGTACGCCAGGCCGGCGAGCAGTACTTC. This sequence encodes CASSVRQAGEQYF. The whole variable domain, filled in from reference TRBV2 and TRBJ2-7, reads EPEVTQTPSHQVTQMGQEVILRCVPISNHLYFYWYRQILGQKVEFLVSFYNNEISEKSEIFDDQFSVERPDGSNFTLKIRSTKLEDSAMYFCASSVRQAGEQYFGPGTRLTVT.

This clone was detected only a few times. The chain joins TRBV19 to TRBJ2-1; 7 nucleotides agree with TRBD2. This CDR3 is built from 14 residues. From germline, CDR1 is LNHDA and CDR2 SQIVND (reference sequence). The ends lost 10 bases at V and 6 bases at J; junction bases unmatched: 12. CDR3: CATSQTSNANEQFF. CDR3 in DNA: TGTGCCACCAGCCAGACTAGCAATGCCAATGAGCAGTTCTTC. The variable domain in full, with the rest retrieved from reference TRBV19 and TRBJ2-1, is DGGITQSPKYLFRKEGQNVTLSCEQNLNHDAMYWYRQDPGQGLRLIYYSQIVNDFQKGDIAEGYSVSREKKESFPLTVTSAQKNPTAFYLCATSQTSNANEQFFGPGTRLTVL.

This clone has only a few counts. V and J are TRBV19 and TRBJ2-2, with 8 bases lining up with TRBD1. CDR1 is LNHDA, CDR2 SQIVND, per germline (reference sequence). V was pared by 1 base and J by 3 bases, with 1 base of the junction left unmatched. The CDR3 consists of 15 residues. Here the CDR3 reads CASSIGDRYTGELFF. CDR3 coding DNA: TGTGCCAGTAGTATAGGGGACAGGTACACCGGGGAGCTGTTTTTT.

V usage is TRBV5-1 and J usage is TRBJ2-3; 7 nucleotides line up with TRBD1. The length of the CDR3 is 13 residues. V trimming: 0 bases; J trimming: 9 bases; junction bases outside the gene matches: 4. The germline CDR1 and CDR2 sequences are SGHRS and YFSETQ. CDR3 DNA: TGCGCCAGCAGCTTGGCAGGGGGTGACACGCAGTATTTT. Its translation is CASSLAGGDTQYF.

The chain combines TRBV5-6 with TRBJ1-1, with no clear D. V lost 0 bases and J 4 bases, leaving 10 bases between the germline ends. CDR3 length equals 14 residues. From germline, CDR1 is SGHDT and CDR2 YYEEEE. The CDR3 DNA is TGTGCCAGCAGCTTGGGTTCAGTGGCCACTGAAGCTTTCTTT. Protein: CASSLGSVATEAFF.

This chain uses TRBV6-6 with TRBJ1-6; TRBD1 aligns across 7 bases. This CDR3 is built from 15 residues. CDR1 and CDR2 (germline): MNHNY, SVGAGI (reference sequence). V lost 10 bases, J lost 6 bases, and 12 bases stayed unmatched. The CDR3 protein is CATQNEGAGNSPLHF. In DNA, the CDR3 is TGTGCCACCCAAAATGAGGGGGCAGGTAATTCACCCCTCCACTTT.

The chain carries TRBV5-6 and TRBJ2-7, with D unresolved. Trimming stripped 0 bases from V and 2 bases from J, with 6 bases between. The CDR3 has 13 residues. Germline V gene lookup returns CDR1 SGHDT and CDR2 YYEEEE. CDR3 bases: TGTGCCAGCAGCTTGGGGAGTGCCTACGAGCAGTACTTC. Amino acid sequence: CASSLGSAYEQYF.

This chain uses TRBV5-1 with TRBJ1-1; D not certain. Between the trimmed V and J ends, which lost 0 bases and 4 bases, there was a span of 10 bases. The CDR3 is 14 amino acids. CDR1 and CDR2 (germline): SGHRS, YFSETQ. CDR3 loop: CASSLGATGTEAFF. DNA for the CDR3: TGCGCCAGCAGCTTGGGGGCTACCGGCACTGAAGCTTTCTTT.

The chain is built from TRBV5-8 and TRBJ2-2, with TRBD1 identical over 10 bases. The CDR3 extends over 16 amino acids. Germline V CDR1 and CDR2: SGHTS, YDEGEE. The J segment lost 4 bases and the V segment lost 4 bases, leaving 7 bases of the junction unmatched. The CDR3: CASSRGTGVTTGELFF. The CDR3 DNA is TGTGCCAGCAGCCGAGGGACAGGGGTCACCACCGGGGAGCTGTTTTTT.

In nucleotides, the CDR3 is TGCGCCAGCAGCTTGGGCCAGGGCTGGACAGCAGGTGAGCAGTTCTTC. This gives the protein CASSLGQGWTAGEQFF. The chain employs TRBV5-1 and TRBJ2-1; D possibly corresponds to TRBD1 (6 bases). V was cut by 0 bases and J by 9 bases, with 19 bases left in between. CDR1 and CDR2 (germline): SGHRS, YFSETQ. The CDR3 has 16 amino acids.

The rearrangement joins TRBV11-2 to TRBJ2-2, with TRBD1 as a possible D gene (6 bases). Looked up from germline, CDR1 is SGHAT and CDR2 is FQNNGV. With 1 base removed from V and 1 base from J, the gap between germline ends came to 16 bases. There are 18 residues in the CDR3. The CDR3 protein is CASSLVPIQGVNTGELFF. CDR3 coding DNA: TGTGCCAGCAGCTTAGTGCCAATACAGGGAGTGAACACCGGGGAGCTGTTTTTT.

This rearrangement joins TRBV6-1 to TRBJ2-5; 7 nucleotides align to TRBD2. V shed 4 bases, J shed 1 base, and the junction held 6 bases outside the gene matches. The CDR3 is 15 amino acids. Germline V gene data show CDR1 as MNHNS and CDR2 as SASEGT. This CDR3 is CASSGSGKIQETQYF. CDR3 nucleotide sequence: TGTGCCAGCAGTGGAAGCGGGAAGATCCAAGAGACCCAGTACTTC.

V gene TRBV6-5 combines with J gene TRBJ2-3, with TRBD2 identical over 9 bases. Trimming cost V 5 bases and J 3 bases; bases outside gene matches: 6. The CDR3 length is 15 residues. CDR1 MNHEY and CDR2 SVGAGI come from the germline V gene. The CDR3 loop is CASSPGLARTDTQYF. DNA for the CDR3: TGTGCCAGCAGTCCAGGACTAGCGAGGACAGATACGCAGTATTTT.

The gene calls are TRBV11-2 and TRBJ2-7; no clear D gene. Trimming pared 1 base from V and 0 bases from J, leaving 19 bases between. This CDR3 is 18 amino acids long. Germline loops: CDR1 SGHAT, CDR2 FQNNGV. The CDR3, as DNA: TGTGCCAGCAGCTTAGCCCCACCCCGTTTTGGCAGCTCCTACGAGCAGTACTTC. Protein sequence: CASSLAPPRFGSSYEQYF.

The chain is built from TRBV27 and TRBJ1-3; D is perhaps TRBD1 (6 bases). Per germline, CDR1 MNHEY and CDR2 SMNVEV (reference sequence). CDR3 length: 15 residues. V was shortened by 6 bases and J by 0 bases, with 12 bases between the two germline ends. The CDR3 DNA follows: TGTGCCAGCAGCCCCAGGGGCGACTCTGGAAACACCATATATTTT. Protein sequence: CASSPRGDSGNTIYF.

This clone was seen only once. J is TRBJ2-1 and V is TRBV5-1, with 15 bases lining up with TRBD2. V lost 4 bases to trimming and J lost 0 bases; unmatched junction nucleotides: 8. The CDR3 loop spans 19 amino acids. Germline CDR1 is SGHRS and CDR2 is YFSETQ. Written as DNA, the CDR3 is TGCGCCAGCAGCCCACCGGGACTAGCGGGGGGAAGCTCCTACAATGAGCAGTTCTTC. It is translated as CASSPPGLAGGSSYNEQFF. Full variable domain (outside the CDR3, taken from reference TRBV5-1 and TRBJ2-1): KAGVTQTPRYLIKTRGQQVTLSCSPISGHRSVSWYQQTPGQGLQFLFEYFSETQRNKGNFPGRFSGRQFSNSRSEMNVSTLELGDSALYLCASSPPGLAGGSSYNEQFFGPGTRLTVL.

This chain connects TRBV5-1 to TRBJ2-7, with 8 nucleotides matching TRBD1. This CDR3 has 14 residues. V trimming: 4 bases; J trimming: 5 bases; junction bases outside the gene matches: 8. In germline, CDR1 is SGHRS, CDR2 YFSETQ. CDR3 coding DNA: TGCGCCAGCAGCCTCAGATCGGACAGGGACGAGCAGTACTTC. Translation gives CASSLRSDRDEQYF.

CDR3 protein: CASTRQGIEGYTF. The CDR3 DNA reads TGTGCCAGCACCCGACAGGGAATAGAGGGCTACACCTTC. The chain is built from TRBV7-8 and TRBJ1-2; 7 bases match TRBD1. From germline, CDR1 is SGHVS and CDR2 FQNEAQ. The trim removed 7 bases at V and 8 bases at J, leaving 10 bases unmatched. The CDR3 covers 13 residues.

The rearrangement joins TRBV10-2 to TRBJ1-1; D unresolved. The V and J ends lost 3 bases and 0 bases respectively, with 14 bases between them. The CDR3 spans 16 residues. The germline gives CDR1 WSHSY, CDR2 SAAADI. The CDR3 sequence: CASSDFFRSMNTEAFF. CDR3 DNA sequence: TGCGCCAGCAGTGATTTTTTTAGGAGCATGAACACTGAAGCTTTCTTT.

The rearrangement joins TRBV25-1 to TRBJ2-3; 12 bases agree with TRBD2. This CDR3 has 18 residues. V lost 6 bases, J lost 0 bases, and 10 bases stayed unmatched. The V gene's germline CDR1 is MGHDK and CDR2 SYGVNS. The CDR3 DNA reads TGTGCCAGCAGGGCAGCTAGCGGGGGGGCCCGTAGCACAGATACGCAGTATTTT. Its translation: CASRAASGGARSTDTQYF.